This entry features one T cell receptor beta chain sequence. The CDR3 has 16 residues. After removal of 3 bases from V and 4 bases from J, the junction contained 8 bases not matched to a gene. Per the germline V gene, CDR1 is SEHNR and CDR2 is FQNEAQ (reference sequence). These data belong to a study of Tregs in tolerant kidney transplant recipients. TCRdb's copy holds only in-frame clones and misses some; the assay was immunoSEQ multiplex PCR. Of about 240,000 clones in the sample, roughly 84% were seen once. This sequence joins TRBV7-9 and TRBJ1-5; 8 bases are a match to TRBD1. Sequencing used CD4+ T cells from blood. This receptor was obtained from a human donor in good health. The CDR3, as DNA: TGTGCCAGCAGCTTCGGCGGACAGGGTTGGAATCAGCCCCAGCATTTT. Translating gives CASSFGGQGWNQPQHF.